This passage covers 30 T cell receptor beta chains from one sample sequenced in a study of CXCR3-negative and CXCR3-positive naive CD8 T cells. Findings and limits, study-wide: In CXCR3-positive naive cells, the TRB CDR3s were more hydrophobic than in CXCR3-negative naive cells.

These receptors have no identified antigens. The libraries of TRB cDNA were constructed through 5' RACE using UMI labels. TCRdb reprocessed the 5' RACE reads, keeping one entry per CDR3 protein, no DNA. This table lists 150,000 or so distinct CDR3 sequences. The specimen sequenced was naive CXCR3+ CD8+ T cells from blood. Subset specified: CD45RO-CCR7+CD27+CD95- naive CD8+ T cells expressing CXCR3 (TNR3+). All receptors come from a human donor in good health. Some clones in this sample may be carry-over from other donors' samples.

The V call is TRBV2, the J call TRBJ1-1; TCRdb calls TRBD1, which cannot be checked without DNA. CDR3 length: 15 residues. Germline lookup yields CDR1 SNHLY and CDR2 FYNNEI. CDR3 sequence reads: CASSEGWGVRTEAFF.

This sequence joins TRBV12-3 or TRBV12-4 and TRBJ2-5. The CDR3 totals 14 residues. CDR3 in amino acids: CASSLSGVQETQYF.

The rearrangement joins TRBV28 to TRBJ2-7. Germline V gene sequence: CDR1 MDHEN, CDR2 SYDVKM. The CDR3 covers 14 residues. This CDR3 is CASSSITRSYEQYF.

The chain is built from TRBV7-9 and TRBJ2-5; no DNA is available, so the TRBD2 call from TCRdb remains unchecked. Germline-derived CDR1 and CDR2 are SEHNR and FQNEAQ (reference sequence). The CDR3 length is 16 residues. The chain's CDR3 is CASSAPTSGGGETQYF.

This chain links TRBV29-1 with TRBJ2-2. Germline-derived CDR1 and CDR2 are SQVTM and ANQGSEA. This CDR3 is 11 amino acids long. The CDR3 sequence is CSVLGGGELFF.

The chain joins TRBV28 to TRBJ1-5. The CDR3 is 16 amino acids. Germline CDR1 reads MDHEN; CDR2 reads SYDVKM. The chain's CDR3 is CASSFSLSKGNQPQHF.

The chain combines TRBV14 with TRBJ2-7; as DNA is missing, the TRBD2 call by TCRdb cannot be tested. The CDR3 extends over 15 amino acids. CDR1 SGHDN and CDR2 FVKESK come from the germline V gene. The CDR3 is CASSLAIGLTYEQYF.

The rearrangement uses TRBV5-1 and TRBJ2-1; there is no DNA to check the TCRdb D call of TRBD2. There are 13 residues in the CDR3. CDR1 and CDR2 from the germline V gene are SGHRS and YFSETQ. CDR3 loop: CASSLRLANEQFF.

The chain has TRBV20-1 and TRBJ1-4. CDR1 is DFQATT, CDR2 SNEGSKA, per germline (reference sequence). The CDR3 is 15 residues long. The CDR3 reads CSAGEQLYPNEKLFF.

The rearrangement links TRBV4-2 to TRBJ2-3; the D gene TCRdb calls, TRBD2, cannot be checked with no DNA. The CDR3 runs 18 residues. The germline gives CDR1 LGHNA, CDR2 YNFKEQ. The CDR3 protein is CASSQAHTAGGPTDTQYF.

This chain uses TRBV24-1 with TRBJ2-2; TCRdb's D call, TRBD1, is unchecked because there is no DNA. The germline V gene encodes CDR1 KGHDR and CDR2 SFDVKD. The CDR3 totals 16 residues. The CDR3 sequence is CATSDARTGRTGELFF.

The V and J genes are TRBV6-5 and TRBJ2-7; with no DNA, the TCRdb D assignment of TRBD1 cannot be verified. Germline V gives CDR1 MNHEY, CDR2 SVGAGI. The CDR3 runs 16 residues. CDR3 loop: CASSPTGTGVTYEQYF.

The V call is TRBV5-1, the J call TRBJ2-7; TCRdb names TRBD1, which stays unverified in the absence of DNA. The CDR3 spans 17 residues. Per the germline V gene, CDR1 is SGHRS and CDR2 is YFSETQ. CDR3 in amino acids: CASSQPQGQGLIGEQYF.

The chain recombines TRBV7-9 with TRBJ2-2; without DNA, the TCRdb call of TRBD2 cannot be checked. The CDR3 has 15 residues. CDR1 and CDR2 from the germline V gene are SEHNR and FQNEAQ (reference sequence). This CDR3 is CASSPRDYLVGELFF. Variable domain in full (rest from reference TRBV7-9 and TRBJ2-2): DTGVSQNPRHKITKRGQNVTFRCDPISEHNRLYWYRQTLGQGPEFLTYFQNEAQLEKSRLLSDRFSAERPKGSFSTLEIQRTEQGDSAMYLCASSPRDYLVGELFFGEGSRLTVL.

The genes are TRBV7-3 and TRBJ2-1; without DNA, the TCRdb call of TRBD2 cannot be checked. Germline CDR1 reads SGHTA; CDR2 reads FQGTGA. The CDR3 consists of 14 residues. The CDR3 spells CASSFGGSADEQFF.

The chain uses TRBV6-5 and TRBJ2-7; the TCRdb D gene call, TRBD1, has no DNA to confirm it. The germline V gene has CDR1 MNHEY and CDR2 SVGAGI. The CDR3 contains 15 residues. The CDR3 sequence is CASSSTGDGPYEQYF.

The V call is TRBV12-3 or TRBV12-4, the J call TRBJ2-5; TCRdb indicates TRBD1, and absent DNA this call remains unverified. This CDR3 is built from 15 residues. The CDR3 is CASRPGQGYQETQYF.

The chain is built from TRBV28 and TRBJ2-2; there is no DNA to check the TCRdb D call of TRBD2. This CDR3 spans 13 amino acids. Per germline, CDR1 MDHEN and CDR2 SYDVKM. The CDR3 spells CASSLRDTGELFF.

The rearrangement uses TRBV14 and TRBJ1-3; TCRdb's assignment of TRBD1 cannot be checked, as there is no DNA. The CDR3 spans 12 residues. Per germline, CDR1 SGHDN and CDR2 FVKESK. CDR3 amino acids: CASSQTRGLGDF.

The chain carries TRBV4-3 and TRBJ2-1; the TCRdb D gene call, TRBD1, has no DNA to confirm it. CDR3 size: 17 residues. Per the germline V gene, CDR1 is LGHNA and CDR2 is YSLEER. The CDR3 protein is CASSQDLGGGAHNEQFF.

This rearrangement joins TRBV27 to TRBJ2-3. From germline, CDR1 is MNHEY and CDR2 SMNVEV (reference sequence). This CDR3 region has 11 residues. The CDR3 spells CASSFLDTQYF.

The chain employs TRBV2 and TRBJ1-3. Germline loops: CDR1 SNHLY, CDR2 FYNNEI. The CDR3 extends over 16 amino acids. CDR3: CASSQTGLVSGNTIYF. The full variable domain, in which reference TRBV2 and TRBJ1-3 provide the parts outside the CDR3, is EPEVTQTPSHQVTQMGQEVILRCVPISNHLYFYWYRQILGQKVEFLVSFYNNEISEKSEIFDDQFSVERPDGSNFTLKIRSTKLEDSAMYFCASSQTGLVSGNTIYFGEGSWLTVV.

The chain combines TRBV11-3 with TRBJ2-3; TCRdb's assignment of TRBD2 cannot be checked, as there is no DNA. This CDR3 has 16 amino acids. The germline gives CDR1 SGHNT, CDR2 YENEEA. The CDR3 sequence: CASSPPSGQYADTQYF. Combining the CDR3 with reference TRBV11-3 and TRBJ2-3 gives the whole variable domain EAGVVQSPRYKIIEKKQPVAFWCNPISGHNTLYWYLQNLGQGPELLIRYENEEAVDDSQLPKDRFSAERLKGVDSTLKIQPAELGDSAVYLCASSPPSGQYADTQYFGPGTRLTVL.

The chain combines TRBV29-1 with TRBJ2-7. CDR3 size: 12 residues. Germline V lookup: CDR1 SQVTM, CDR2 ANQGSEA. CDR3 protein: CSVRTLTYEQYF.

This chain joins TRBV28 and TRBJ2-7. The CDR3 contains 14 residues. Per the germline V gene, CDR1 is MDHEN and CDR2 is SYDVKM. The CDR3 loop is CASRADHTFYEQYF. The variable domain in full, completed from reference TRBV28 and TRBJ2-7, reads DVKVTQSSRYLVKRTGEKVFLECVQDMDHENMFWYRQDPGLGLRLIYFSYDVKMKEKGDIPEGYSVSREKKERFSLILESASTNQTSMYLCASRADHTFYEQYFGPGTRLTVT.

The chain is built from TRBV6-6 and TRBJ2-5; TCRdb returns TRBD1, unconfirmable since there is no DNA. The CDR3 is 14 amino acids. The germline V gene encodes CDR1 MNHNY and CDR2 SVGAGI (reference sequence). This CDR3 reads CASSSGPGGETQYF.

V and J are TRBV7-9 and TRBJ2-1; TCRdb selects TRBD1, and the lack of DNA leaves this call unchecked. The CDR3 spans 14 residues. Germline V gene data show CDR1 as SEHNR and CDR2 as FQNEAQ (reference sequence). CDR3 loop: CAGNMQGLNNEQFF.

The J gene is TRBJ2-7, the V gene TRBV20-1; the TRBD2 assignment by TCRdb is unverifiable without DNA. The length of the CDR3 is 14 residues. Germline lookup yields CDR1 DFQATT and CDR2 SNEGSKA (reference sequence). The CDR3 region is CSARVSGRELEQYF.

The rearrangement joins TRBV28 to TRBJ2-2; TCRdb selects TRBD1, and the lack of DNA leaves this call unchecked. This CDR3 region has 15 residues. Germline values: CDR1 MDHEN, CDR2 SYDVKM. The CDR3 here is CASIEGGSNTGELFF.

This rearrangement joins TRBV7-6 to TRBJ1-1. CDR3 length equals 15 residues. Germline CDR1 SGHVS, CDR2 FNYEAQ. The CDR3 here is CASSLAYVRNTEAFF.